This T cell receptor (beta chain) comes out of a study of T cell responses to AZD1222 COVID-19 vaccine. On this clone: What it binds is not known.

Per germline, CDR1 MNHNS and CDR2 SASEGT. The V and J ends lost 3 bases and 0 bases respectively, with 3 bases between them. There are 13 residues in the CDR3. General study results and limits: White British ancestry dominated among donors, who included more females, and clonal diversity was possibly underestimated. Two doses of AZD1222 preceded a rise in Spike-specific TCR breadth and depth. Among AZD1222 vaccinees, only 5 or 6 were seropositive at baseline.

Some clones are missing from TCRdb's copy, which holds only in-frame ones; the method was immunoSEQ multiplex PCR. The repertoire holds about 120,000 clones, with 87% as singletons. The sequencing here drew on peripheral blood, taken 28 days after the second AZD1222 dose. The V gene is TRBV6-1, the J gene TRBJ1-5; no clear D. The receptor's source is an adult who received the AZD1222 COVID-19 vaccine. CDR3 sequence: CASSDTSNQPQHF. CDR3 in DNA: TGTGCCAGCAGTGACACTAGCAATCAGCCCCAGCATTTT.